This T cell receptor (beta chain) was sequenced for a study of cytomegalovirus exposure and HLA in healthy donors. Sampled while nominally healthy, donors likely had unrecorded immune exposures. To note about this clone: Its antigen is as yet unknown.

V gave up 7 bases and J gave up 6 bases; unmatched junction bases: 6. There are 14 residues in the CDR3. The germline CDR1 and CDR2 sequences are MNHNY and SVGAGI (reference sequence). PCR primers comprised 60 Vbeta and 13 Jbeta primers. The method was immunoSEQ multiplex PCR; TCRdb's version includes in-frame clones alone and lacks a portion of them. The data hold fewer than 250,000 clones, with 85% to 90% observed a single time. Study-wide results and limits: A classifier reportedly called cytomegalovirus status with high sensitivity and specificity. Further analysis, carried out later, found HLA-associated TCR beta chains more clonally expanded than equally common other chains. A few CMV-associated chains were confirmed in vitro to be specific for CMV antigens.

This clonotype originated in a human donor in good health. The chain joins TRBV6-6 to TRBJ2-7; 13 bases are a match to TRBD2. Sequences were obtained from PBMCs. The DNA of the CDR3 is TGTGCCAGCATTCCTGGGACTAGCGGGACCGAGCAGTACTTC. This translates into CASIPGTSGTEQYF.